One sample yielded the 24 T cell receptor beta chains listed below, sequenced in a study of beta chain features in type 1 diabetes. All of the isolated RNA was reverse transcribed, so expressed TCRB transcripts were sequenced. Only in-frame clones appear in the TCRdb table, and some are missing; sequencing was by immunoSEQ multiplex PCR. The sample includes a few hundred thousand clones, 14% of them seen just once. The sequencing input was naive CD4+ T cells from blood. These receptors all come from a man younger than 45 in good health.

This chain joins TRBV7-9 and TRBJ2-5, with 11 bases aligning to TRBD1. The CDR3 sequence is 15 residues long. Germline CDR1 SEHNR, CDR2 FQNEAQ (reference sequence). The V gene end was trimmed by 4 bases and the J gene end by 3 bases; junction bases not matched to a gene: 4. In DNA form, the CDR3 reads TGTGCCAGCAGCTACTGGACAGGGGGCGAAGAGACCCAGTACTTC. Translated, it gives CASSYWTGGEETQYF.

As for this clone: The same CDR3 can be traced to other DNA sequences in this sample. CDR3 protein: CASSFNTGELFF. CDR3 coding DNA: TGTGCCAGCAGCTTCAACACCGGGGAGCTGTTTTTT. This rearrangement joins TRBV7-9 to TRBJ2-2; D gene uncertain. The CDR3 sequence is 12 residues long. Trimming pared 3 bases from V and 2 bases from J, leaving 1 base between. Germline loops: CDR1 SEHNR, CDR2 FQNEAQ (reference sequence).

In its sample, this clone was seen a few times. V gene TRBV10-3 combines with J gene TRBJ2-1; a possible D gene is TRBD1 (6 bases). Germline CDR1 ENHRY, CDR2 SYGVKD. The CDR3 covers 16 residues. Between the trimmed V and J ends, which lost 6 bases and 6 bases, there was a span of 21 bases. In DNA, the CDR3 is TGTGCCATCAGCACTCTGCCCGGGACACCCCTCAATGAGCAGTTCTTC. It translates to CAISTLPGTPLNEQFF.

The chain carries TRBV9 and TRBJ1-2, with TRBD1 matching over 7 bases. CDR3 length equals 18 residues. Germline lookup yields CDR1 SGDLS and CDR2 YYNGEE. V gave up 0 bases and J gave up 4 bases; unmatched junction bases: 15. The CDR3 loop is CASSVGTKWAGTVYGYTF. As DNA, the CDR3 is TGTGCCAGCAGCGTAGGAACTAAATGGGCCGGGACAGTCTATGGCTACACCTTC.

J is TRBJ2-5 and V is TRBV5-4; perhaps TRBD2 as D (6 bases). Germline-derived CDR1 and CDR2 are SGHNT and YYREEE (reference sequence). CDR3 length: 17 residues. V lost 1 base and J lost 5, with 21 bases in between. As DNA, the CDR3 is TGTGCCAGCAGCTTGCAGGGAGGCAGGACGGGGAGGGAGACCCAGTACTTC. Its translation: CASSLQGGRTGRETQYF.

There are a few counts of this clone. The V and J genes are TRBV6-5 and TRBJ1-5, with a possible D match to TRBD1 (6 bases). Germline V gene lookup returns CDR1 MNHEY and CDR2 SVGAGI. The CDR3 extends over 15 amino acids. V lost 2 bases and J lost 0, with 8 bases in between. CDR3 coding DNA: TGTGCCAGCAGTTACGCAGGGGATAGCAATCAGCCCCAGCATTTT. It yields the protein CASSYAGDSNQPQHF.

This rearrangement joins TRBV7-9 to TRBJ2-1; 10 bases agree with TRBD1. J lost 8 bases, V lost 1 base, and 14 bases had no gene match. The CDR3 has 18 amino acids. From germline, CDR1 is SEHNR and CDR2 FQNEAQ (reference sequence). CDR3 loop: CASSLGAADRGRRDEQFF. CDR3 sequence (DNA): TGTGCCAGCAGCTTAGGTGCGGCTGACAGGGGGCGTCGGGATGAGCAGTTCTTC.

The chain is built from TRBV29-1 and TRBJ2-1, with a weak D call TRBD1 (6 bases). Germline CDR1 reads SQVTM; CDR2 reads ANQGSEA. V gave up 8 bases and J gave up 10 bases, with 21 bases separating them. The CDR3 loop spans 13 amino acids. The CDR3 sequence: CSLGYRVGLEQFF. Written as DNA, the CDR3 is TGCAGCCTGGGCTACAGGGTCGGTCTGGAGCAGTTCTTC.

The chain is built from TRBV19 and TRBJ2-3; 8 nucleotides align to TRBD2. This CDR3 has 15 amino acids. Germline CDR1 is LNHDA and CDR2 is SQIVND (reference sequence). V shed 5 bases, J shed 6 bases, and the junction held 10 bases outside the gene matches. The CDR3 spells CASSSTGGHWDTQYF. In DNA form, the CDR3 reads TGTGCCAGTAGTTCCACGGGGGGGCATTGGGATACGCAGTATTTT.

The chain employs TRBV11-2 and TRBJ2-3; D is ambiguous. The CDR3 is 11 amino acids. CDR1 SGHAT and CDR2 FQNNGV come from the germline V gene. Trimming took 5 bases from V and 6 from J, leaving 6 bases between them. CDR3 residues: CASSPADTQYF. The CDR3 DNA is TGTGCCAGCAGCCCTGCTGATACGCAGTATTTT.

The rearrangement links TRBV30 to TRBJ2-3; D is unclear. Germline CDR1 reads GTSNPN; CDR2 reads SVGIG (reference sequence). The length of the CDR3 is 14 residues. Trimming pared 0 bases from V and 3 bases from J, leaving 10 bases between. The CDR3 sequence: CAWSVRRQTDTQYF. CDR3 DNA sequence: TGTGCCTGGAGTGTACGGCGCCAGACAGATACGCAGTATTTT.

This chain links TRBV7-9 with TRBJ1-3, with TRBD1 identical over 7 bases. Trimming at V came to 1 base and at J to 2 bases, leaving 8 bases not matched to a gene. Germline loops: CDR1 SEHNR, CDR2 FQNEAQ (reference sequence). CDR3 length equals 17 residues. Here the CDR3 DNA reads TGTGCCAGCAGCTTAGGGCGCCCGAGGGGGCCTGGAAACACCATATATTTT. Its protein product is CASSLGRPRGPGNTIYF.

This clone occurred a few times. The chain carries TRBV6-1 and TRBJ2-5; TRBD1 might be the D (6 bases). V shed 9 bases and J shed 5 bases, with 16 bases lying between them. This CDR3 has 13 residues. CDR1 is MNHNS and CDR2 is SASEGT in the germline V gene. The CDR3 protein is CASHSRGTETQYF. In nucleotides, the CDR3 is TGTGCCAGTCATTCTAGGGGGACGGAGACCCAGTACTTC.

This chain connects TRBV23-1 to TRBJ2-1; the D gene is possibly TRBD2 (5 bases). TRBV23-1 is labeled an ORF, and its function is uncertain. The CDR3 consists of 15 residues. Trimming removed 4 bases from V and 7 bases from J, with 17 bases in between. CDR3 DNA sequence: TGCGCCAGCAGTCCCCCTCCGGTTCCGGGGAATGAGCAGTTCTTC. This codes for CASSPPPVPGNEQFF.

This clone came up a few times. This sequence joins TRBV29-1 and TRBJ1-1; D remains ambiguous. The V gene's germline CDR1 is SQVTM and CDR2 ANQGSEA. Deletions cut 2 bases from V and 5 bases from J, with 15 bases between. The CDR3 is 14 residues long. The CDR3 DNA is TGCAGCGTTGAACGTAGGGCGAGTGAGACTGAAGCTTTCTTT. Translation: CSVERRASETEAFF.

The chain couples TRBV27 to TRBJ1-2; possibly TRBD1 for D (5 bases). This CDR3 has 14 residues. Trimming pared 6 bases from V and 7 bases from J, leaving 18 bases between. Germline V gene data show CDR1 as MNHEY and CDR2 as SMNVEV (reference sequence). The CDR3 DNA follows: TGTGCCAGCAGACCAGACAGTAGGTTTGGTGGCTACACCTTC. This translates into CASRPDSRFGGYTF.

This chain uses TRBV11-3 with TRBJ2-1; D not resolved. The CDR3 runs to 17 residues. Per germline, CDR1 SGHNT and CDR2 YENEEA. Trimming took 5 bases from V and 10 from J, leaving 27 bases between them. DNA of the CDR3: TGTGCCAGCAGCCTCCCGCCCGGGCCGATTAGGGTGGACGAGCAGTTCTTC. Protein sequence: CASSLPPGPIRVDEQFF.

This clone was detected only a few times. The chain couples TRBV9 to TRBJ2-3; tentatively, D is TRBD2 (6 bases). Trimming took off 2 bases at V and 2 bases at J, with 15 bases between the two ends. The CDR3 extends over 16 amino acids. Germline V gene data show CDR1 as SGDLS and CDR2 as YYNGEE. The CDR3 region is CASSVANGRNTDTQYF. CDR3 bases: TGTGCCAGCAGCGTCGCTAACGGGAGAAACACAGATACGCAGTATTTT. Complete variable domain (other parts from reference TRBV9 and TRBJ2-3): DSGVTQTPKHLITATGQRVTLRCSPRSGDLSVYWYQQSLDQGLQFLIQYYNGEERAKGNILERFSAQQFPDLHSELNLSSLELGDSALYFCASSVANGRNTDTQYFGPGTRLTVL.

Only a few counts were recorded for this clone. This clone may be a read error of a much larger clone one base away. The identical CDR3 is also encoded by other nucleotide sequences in the sample. This rearrangement joins TRBV7-2 to TRBJ2-3, with no clear D. Germline CDR1 and CDR2: SGHTA and FQGNSA. V shed 5 bases and J shed 2 bases, with 2 bases lying between them. The CDR3 sequence is 11 residues long. The CDR3 DNA follows: TGTGCCAGCAGCCCCACAGATACGCAGTATTTT. Its translation: CASSPTDTQYF.

The gene calls are TRBV5-1 and TRBJ2-1, with D perhaps TRBD1 (6 bases). V lost 4 bases and J lost 7, with 21 bases in between. The CDR3 totals 16 residues. The germline gives CDR1 SGHRS, CDR2 YFSETQ. Here the CDR3 reads CASSPQPKTGGNEQFF. Written as DNA, the CDR3 is TGCGCCAGCAGCCCGCAACCCAAGACAGGCGGGAATGAGCAGTTCTTC.

The rearrangement joins TRBV7-6 to TRBJ2-5; 16 bases agree with TRBD2. The V segment lost 5 bases and the J segment 5 bases; nucleotides outside the gene matches: 2. From germline, CDR1 is SGHVS and CDR2 FNYEAQ. This CDR3 is 15 amino acids long. The CDR3 loop reads CASSPGLAGGETQYF. The CDR3 DNA reads TGTGCCAGCAGCCCGGGACTAGCGGGAGGGGAGACCCAGTACTTC.

The rearrangement uses TRBV5-4 and TRBJ1-1, with 8 bases fitting TRBD1. J lost 8 bases, V lost 4 bases, and 7 bases had no gene match. The CDR3 extends over 13 amino acids. Per the germline V gene, CDR1 is SGHNT and CDR2 is YYREEE (reference sequence). CDR3 amino acids: CASSPGQVPEAFF. CDR3 nucleotide sequence: TGTGCCAGCAGCCCGGGACAGGTCCCCGAAGCTTTCTTT.

The chain combines TRBV19 with TRBJ2-4, with TRBD2 matching 7 bases. The CDR3 has 14 amino acids. V dropped 6 bases and J dropped 4; count of bases not matched to a gene: 6. Germline CDR1 is LNHDA and CDR2 is SQIVND (reference sequence). The CDR3 reads CASSILAAKNIQYF. The DNA for the CDR3 is TGTGCCAGTAGCATCCTAGCGGCTAAAAACATTCAGTACTTC.

This clone was picked up a small number of times. The sample holds other DNA sequences that translate to the same CDR3. J is TRBJ2-3 and V is TRBV18; D gene uncertain. Per the germline V gene, CDR1 is KGHSH and CDR2 is LQKENI. CDR3 length equals 13 residues. The germline V and J ends were trimmed by 1 base and 3 bases, with 5 bases remaining between them. In DNA, the CDR3 is TGTGCCAGCTCACCACGGACGACAGATACGCAGTATTTT. Its protein product is CASSPRTTDTQYF.